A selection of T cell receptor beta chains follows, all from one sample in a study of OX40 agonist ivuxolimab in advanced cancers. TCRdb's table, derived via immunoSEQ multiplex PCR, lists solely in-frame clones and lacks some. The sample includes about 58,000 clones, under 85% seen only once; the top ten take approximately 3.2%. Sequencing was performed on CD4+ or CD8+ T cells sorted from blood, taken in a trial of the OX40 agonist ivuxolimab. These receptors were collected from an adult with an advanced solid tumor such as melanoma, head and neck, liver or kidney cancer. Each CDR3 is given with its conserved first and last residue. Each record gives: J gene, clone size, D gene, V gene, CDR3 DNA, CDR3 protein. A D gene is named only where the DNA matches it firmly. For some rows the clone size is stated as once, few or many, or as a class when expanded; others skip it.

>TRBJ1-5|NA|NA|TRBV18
TGTGCCAGCTCAACCGCCGGATATAGCAATCAGCCCCAGCATTTT
CASSTAGYSNQPQHF
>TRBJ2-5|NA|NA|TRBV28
TGTGCCAGCAGTCCCAGCAGTGGGGATCGTAAGACCCAGTACTTC
CASSPSSGDRKTQYF
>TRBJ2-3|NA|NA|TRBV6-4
TGTGCCAGCAGTGCATCCGGGACCGACTTCACAGATACGCAGTATTTT
CASSASGTDFTDTQYF
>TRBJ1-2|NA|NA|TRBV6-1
TGTGCCAGCGAGTCAGGGGCGGTGGGCTATGGCTACACCTTC
CASESGAVGYGYTF
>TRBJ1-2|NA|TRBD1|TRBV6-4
TGTGCCAGCAGCTTACAGGGAGGGGGCCCCTCCGGGAACTATGGCTACACCTTC
CASSLQGGGPSGNYGYTF
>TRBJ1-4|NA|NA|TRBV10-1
TGCGCCAGCATCCGCCCGAAGGGACGCCTAAATGAAAAACTGTTTTTT
CASIRPKGRLNEKLFF
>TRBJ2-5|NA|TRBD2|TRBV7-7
TGTGCTAGCAGCCCCGGACGCGGGGGTGTTGTTACCCAGTACTTC
CASSPGRGGVVTQYF
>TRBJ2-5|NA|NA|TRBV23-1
TGCGCCAGCAGTCCCAGGGGGGAAGAGACCCAGTACTTC
CASSPRGEETQYF
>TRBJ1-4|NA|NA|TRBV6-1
TGTGCCAGCAGTGAGTGGGGGGGTTTGATTGAAAAACTGTTTTTT
CASSEWGGLIEKLFF
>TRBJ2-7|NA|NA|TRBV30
TGTGCCTGGACCGGACAAGGTTTTGAGCAGTACTTC
CAWTGQGFEQYF
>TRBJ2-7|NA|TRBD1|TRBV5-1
TGCGCCAGCAGCTTGGATACAGGGGGCTACTACGAGCAGTACTTC
CASSLDTGGYYEQYF
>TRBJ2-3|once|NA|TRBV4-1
TGCGCCAGCAGCCAAGAGTTAGACAAGCCCTGGACAGATACGCAGTATTTT
CASSQELDKPWTDTQYF
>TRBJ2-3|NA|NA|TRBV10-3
TGTGCCATCAGTGAGGGGGACTTACTCTCCCAAGATACGCAGTATTTT
CAISEGDLLSQDTQYF
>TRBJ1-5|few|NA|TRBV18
TGTGCCAGCTCACCACCGGGGAATCAGCCCCAGCATTTT
CASSPPGNQPQHF
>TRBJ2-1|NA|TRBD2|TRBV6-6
TGTGCCAGCAGCCCCCGGCTAGCGGGGTACAATGAGCAGTTCTTC
CASSPRLAGYNEQFF
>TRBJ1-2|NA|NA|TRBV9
TGTGCCAGCAGCGTGGGCTATGGGTACGGCTACACCTTC
CASSVGYGYGYTF
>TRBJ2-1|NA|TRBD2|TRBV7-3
TGTGCCAGCAGCTCCCGACTAGCGGGGGGCGATGAGCAGTTCTTC
CASSSRLAGGDEQFF
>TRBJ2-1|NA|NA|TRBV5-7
TGTGCCAGCAGCTTGGAAGGCCGGGGCCGGTCCTACAATGAGCAGTTCTTC
CASSLEGRGRSYNEQFF